This section outlines one T cell receptor beta chain sequence together with its context. V was shortened by 4 bases and J by 5 bases, with 13 bases between the two germline ends. The CDR3 is 14 residues long. The germline gives CDR1 SGHRS, CDR2 YFSETQ. cDNA serving as the sequencing template came from extracted, reverse transcribed RNA. Produced via immunoSEQ multiplex PCR; TCRdb's table is partial and in-frame only. The table records some 170,000 clones, approximately 59% of them present only once. These data are taken from a study of CD8+ T cells in alopecia areata. The source material was CD4+ T cells sorted from blood, sampled at week 0. The sequence was collected from a human donor with alopecia areata. The rearrangement links TRBV5-1 to TRBJ2-4; possibly TRBD2 for D (5 bases). The CDR3 DNA sequence: TGCGCCAGCAGCACCGGAGCTAGCCAAAACATTCAGTACTTC. It is translated as CASSTGASQNIQYF.